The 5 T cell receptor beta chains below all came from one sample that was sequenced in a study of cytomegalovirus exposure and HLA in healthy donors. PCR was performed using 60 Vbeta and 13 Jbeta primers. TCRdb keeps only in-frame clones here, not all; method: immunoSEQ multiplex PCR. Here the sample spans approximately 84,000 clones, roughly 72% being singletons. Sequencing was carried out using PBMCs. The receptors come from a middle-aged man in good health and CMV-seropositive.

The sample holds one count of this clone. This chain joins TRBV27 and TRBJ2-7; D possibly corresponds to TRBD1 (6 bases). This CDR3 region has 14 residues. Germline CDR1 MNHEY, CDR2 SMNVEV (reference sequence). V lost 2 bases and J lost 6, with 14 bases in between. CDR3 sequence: CASSLTTGIPEQYF. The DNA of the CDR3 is TGTGCCAGCAGTTTAACCACAGGGATCCCCGAGCAGTACTTC.

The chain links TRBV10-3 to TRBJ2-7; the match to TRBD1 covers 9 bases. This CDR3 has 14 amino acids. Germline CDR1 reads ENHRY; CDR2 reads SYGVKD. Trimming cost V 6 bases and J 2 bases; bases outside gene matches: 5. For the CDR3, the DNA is TGTGCCATCAGCATGACAGGGGGGACCTACGAGCAGTACTTC. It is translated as CAISMTGGTYEQYF.

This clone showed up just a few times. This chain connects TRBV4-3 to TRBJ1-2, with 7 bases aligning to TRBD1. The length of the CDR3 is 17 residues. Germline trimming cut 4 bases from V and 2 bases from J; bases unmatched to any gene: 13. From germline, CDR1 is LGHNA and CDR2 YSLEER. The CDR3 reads CASSRVAGTDINYGYTF. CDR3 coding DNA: TGCGCCAGCAGCCGAGTGGCTGGGACAGATATAAACTATGGCTACACCTTC.

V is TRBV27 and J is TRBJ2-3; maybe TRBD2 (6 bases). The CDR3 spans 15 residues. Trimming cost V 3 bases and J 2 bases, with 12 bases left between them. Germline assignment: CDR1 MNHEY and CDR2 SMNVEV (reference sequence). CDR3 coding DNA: TGTGCCAGCAGTTTCCCGGGGGTGGACACAGATACGCAGTATTTT. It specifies CASSFPGVDTDTQYF.

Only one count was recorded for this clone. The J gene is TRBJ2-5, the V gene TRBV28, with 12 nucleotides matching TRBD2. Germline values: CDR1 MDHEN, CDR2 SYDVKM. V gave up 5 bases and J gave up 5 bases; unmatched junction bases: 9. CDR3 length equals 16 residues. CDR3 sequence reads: CASSAPSGRARETQYF. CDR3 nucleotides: TGTGCCAGCAGTGCCCCTAGCGGGAGGGCCCGGGAGACCCAGTACTTC.